The 22 T cell receptor beta chains below all came from one sample that was sequenced in a study of human T cells and chemical hapten exposure. One entry per CDR3 protein, called by TCRdb with MiXCR from the RACE reads. The top ten clones hold roughly 2.6% of a sample with 100,000 or so distinct CDR3 sequences, around 35% of them seen once. Time point of the sample: patch test 3, about 24 weeks after DPC sensitization. Treatment here: therapeutic diphenylcyclopropenone sensitization with weekly scalp DPC. Material: whole blood, obtained in connection with sensitization to the hapten diphenylcyclopropenone (DPC). The receptors here all came from a man in his forties with alopecia areata. Some clones in this sample may be carry-over from other donors' samples.

J is TRBJ2-7 and V is TRBV7-6, with 8 bases that match TRBD2. Trimming cost V 0 bases and J 2 bases; bases outside gene matches: 6. Germline V gene sequence: CDR1 SGHVS, CDR2 FNYEAQ. The CDR3 is 16 residues long. The CDR3 reads CASSLAASGLTYEQYF. CDR3 in DNA: TGTGCCAGCAGCTTAGCGGCTAGCGGGTTGACCTACGAGCAGTACTTC.

This clonotype was counted only a few times. The chain has TRBV6-6 and TRBJ2-3; D is perhaps TRBD2 (5 bases). The CDR3 contains 14 residues. Per germline, CDR1 MNHNY and CDR2 SVGAGI (reference sequence). V was clipped by 0 bases and J by 2 bases, with 6 bases between them. CDR3 DNA: TGTGCCAGCAGTTACTCACTAGTCACAGATACGCAGTATTTT. Its protein is CASSYSLVTDTQYF.

The genes are TRBV12-3 or TRBV12-4 and TRBJ1-5; maybe TRBD1 (6 bases). The germline V and J ends were trimmed by 5 bases and 6 bases, with 11 bases remaining between them. The CDR3 length is 13 residues. The CDR3 sequence: CASSPGQSQPQHF. In DNA, the CDR3 is TGTGCCAGCAGTCCAGGACAGAGTCAGCCCCAGCATTTT.

The chain employs TRBV2 and TRBJ2-3; D unresolved. This CDR3 has 13 amino acids. Trimming pared 2 bases from V and 8 bases from J, leaving 11 bases between. The V gene's germline CDR1 is SNHLY and CDR2 FYNNEI. CDR3 DNA: TGTGCCAGCAGTGAACTAGATCCCAGTACGCAGTATTTT. Translated, it gives CASSELDPSTQYF.

The V gene is TRBV28, the J gene TRBJ1-4; the match to TRBD1 covers 9 bases. Germline V gene sequence: CDR1 MDHEN, CDR2 SYDVKM. This CDR3 has 14 residues. The J segment lost 8 bases and the V segment lost 5 bases, leaving 6 bases of the junction unmatched. The chain's CDR3 is CASSRTGAEEKLFF. CDR3 nucleotide sequence: TGTGCCAGCAGTCGGACAGGGGCGGAAGAAAAACTGTTTTTT.

This clonotype was detected only a few times. V and J are TRBV29-1 and TRBJ2-2; 9 positions agree with TRBD1. V shed 2 bases, J shed 5 bases, and the junction held 6 bases outside the gene matches. The CDR3 contains 15 residues. The germline V gene encodes CDR1 SQVTM and CDR2 ANQGSEA. CDR3 coding DNA: TGCAGCGTTGAAAAGGCGGACAGGGGTACCGGGGAGCTGTTTTTT. Its translation is CSVEKADRGTGELFF.

The chain carries TRBV24-1 and TRBJ1-1; D not resolved. The CDR3 extends over 16 amino acids. V lost 3 bases and J lost 3, with 16 bases in between. The germline V gene has CDR1 KGHDR and CDR2 SFDVKD. The CDR3 nucleotides read TGTGCCACCAGTGATGGGTCGGCGGGGTTCGACACTGAAGCTTTCTTT. It yields the protein CATSDGSAGFDTEAFF.

This clonotype was recorded a few times. The chain combines TRBV6-5 with TRBJ2-3, with TRBD1 identical over 8 bases. The germline CDR1 and CDR2 sequences are MNHEY and SVGAGI. Trimming took 2 bases from V and 2 from J; bases not matched to a gene: 6. The CDR3 has 16 residues. In DNA, the CDR3 is TGTGCCAGCAGTTACACCGGGACAGGCTTCACAGATACGCAGTATTTT. Amino acids: CASSYTGTGFTDTQYF.

The rearrangement joins TRBV5-6 to TRBJ2-5; D not resolved. The CDR3 totals 14 residues. The ends were cut back, 1 base at V and 2 bases at J, with 9 bases in the middle. Germline V gene sequence: CDR1 SGHDT, CDR2 YYEEEE. The CDR3 nucleotides are TGTGCCAGCAGCTTGTGGACGGGTCAAGAGACCCAGTACTTC. Encoded protein: CASSLWTGQETQYF. The full variable domain, its missing parts supplied by reference TRBV5-6 and TRBJ2-5, is DAGVTQSPTHLIKTRGQQVTLRCSPKSGHDTVSWYQQALGQGPQFIFQYYEEEERQRGNFPDRFSGHQFPNYSSELNVNALLLGDSALYLCASSLWTGQETQYFGPGTRLLVL.

The CDR3 sequence: CASSPLTGGGGTDTQYF. The CDR3 region has the DNA TGTGCCAGCTCACCCCTGACAGGGGGGGGTGGCACAGATACGCAGTATTTT. The genes are TRBV18 and TRBJ2-3; 9 positions agree with TRBD1. Germline V gives CDR1 KGHSH, CDR2 LQKENI. This CDR3 has 17 amino acids. Losses at the gene ends were 3 bases for V and 1 base for J; bases not matched to a gene: 8.

The CDR3, as DNA: TGTGCCACCAGTGATTATGCGGGAGTTACAGATACGCAGTATTTT. This translates into CATSDYAGVTDTQYF. V and J are TRBV24-1 and TRBJ2-3; 7 bases line up with TRBD2. Per the germline V gene, CDR1 is KGHDR and CDR2 is SFDVKD. V was pared by 2 bases and J by 3 bases, with 4 bases of the junction left unmatched. There are 15 residues in the CDR3.

The chain recombines TRBV2 with TRBJ1-2; D is unclear. The CDR3 spans 11 residues. V lost 7 bases and J lost 5, with 8 bases in between. CDR1 and CDR2 from the germline V gene are SNHLY and FYNNEI. Here the CDR3 DNA reads TGTGCCAGCAAGGAAGAATATGGCTACACCTTC. Amino acid sequence: CASKEEYGYTF.

This chain joins TRBV2 and TRBJ1-1; perhaps TRBD1 as D (6 bases). Germline V lookup: CDR1 SNHLY, CDR2 FYNNEI. This CDR3 spans 14 amino acids. The V gene lost 5 bases and the J gene lost 1 base, with 11 bases spanning the gap. This CDR3 reads CASSPGHRNTEAFF. As DNA, the CDR3 is TGTGCCAGCAGTCCGGGACACCGGAACACTGAAGCTTTCTTT.

CDR3 DNA sequence: TGTGCCATCAGTGAAATTGAATCGGGACAGGGGGCCGAGCAGTACGTC. Translated: CAISEIESGQGAEQYV. V and J are TRBV10-3 and TRBJ2-7; TRBD1 matches at 12 bases. CDR1 ENHRY and CDR2 SYGVKD come from the germline V gene. J gave up 6 bases and V 3 bases, and 9 bases lay outside the gene matches. The CDR3 consists of 16 residues.

The V call is TRBV6-5, the J call TRBJ1-1; D remains ambiguous. The ends were cut back, 2 bases at V and 3 bases at J, with 13 bases in the middle. Germline assignment: CDR1 MNHEY and CDR2 SVGAGI. The CDR3 covers 15 residues. CDR3 loop: CASSYGIGGYTEAFF. The DNA of the CDR3 is TGTGCCAGCAGTTACGGTATTGGAGGGTACACTGAAGCTTTCTTT.

Comments on this clonotype: One end of the junction is discordant with germline, which a read error may explain. The rearrangement joins TRBV7-7 to TRBJ2-5; D uncertain. The CDR3 is 14 residues long. CDR1 is SSHAT and CDR2 is FNYEAQ in the germline V gene (reference sequence). CDR3 in amino acids: CASSSSGIQETQYF. The CDR3 nucleotides read TGTGCTAGCAGCTCATCGGGTATCCAAGAGACCCAGTACTTC. The entire variable domain, with the rest obtained from reference TRBV7-7 and TRBJ2-5, is as follows: GAGVSQSPRYKVTKRGQDVTLRCDPISSHATLYWYQQALGQGPEFLTYFNYEAQPDKSGLPSDRFSAERPEGSISTLTIQRTEQRDSAMYRCASSSSGIQETQYFGPGTRLLVL.

This chain links TRBV14 with TRBJ2-3, with 7 bases that match TRBD2. This CDR3 is 14 amino acids long. Germline loops: CDR1 SGHDN, CDR2 FVKESK. The V and J ends lost 1 base and 6 bases, in that order; junction bases with no gene match: 4. For the CDR3, the DNA is TGTGCCAGCAGCCAAGCGGGAGGCGCCGATACGCAGTATTTT. Protein product: CASSQAGGADTQYF.

This rearrangement joins TRBV27 to TRBJ1-5, with a tentative D call TRBD1 (5 bases). The CDR3 runs to 13 residues. Trimming stripped 2 bases from V and 7 bases from J, with 9 bases between. Germline V gene sequence: CDR1 MNHEY, CDR2 SMNVEV (reference sequence). The CDR3 sequence is CASSLQGGQPQHF. The CDR3, as DNA: TGTGCCAGCAGTTTACAGGGAGGACAGCCCCAGCATTTT.

The chain links TRBV18 to TRBJ2-3; D is perhaps TRBD1 (6 bases). Germline CDR1 is KGHSH and CDR2 is LQKENI. V lost 3 bases and J lost 0, with 13 bases in between. This CDR3 is built from 16 residues. CDR3 amino acids: CASSPRTAISTDTQYF. CDR3 bases: TGTGCCAGCTCACCCAGGACAGCTATAAGCACAGATACGCAGTATTTT.

The chain employs TRBV13 and TRBJ2-7; 10 positions agree with TRBD2. In germline, CDR1 is PRHDT, CDR2 FYEKMQ (reference sequence). The V and J ends lost 4 bases and 3 bases, in that order; junction bases with no gene match: 6. The CDR3 runs 15 residues. This CDR3 reads CASSSAAGGFYEQYV. The CDR3 DNA follows: TGTGCCAGCAGCTCGGCAGCGGGAGGGTTCTACGAGCAGTACGTC.

CDR3 coding DNA: TGCGCCAGCAGCGAGGGACAGGGGGGTACCTACGAGCAGTACTTC. This codes for CASSEGQGGTYEQYF. V gene TRBV5-1 combines with J gene TRBJ2-7; the match to TRBD1 covers 11 bases. The V segment lost 4 bases and the J segment 2 bases; nucleotides outside the gene matches: 5. CDR1 is SGHRS, CDR2 YFSETQ, per germline. This CDR3 is built from 15 residues.

This chain links TRBV7-2 with TRBJ2-7; D is unclear. There are 13 residues in the CDR3. V lost 2 bases and J lost 2, with 7 bases in between. The germline gives CDR1 SGHTA, CDR2 FQGNSA. The CDR3 reads CASSLWVAYEQYV. The CDR3 coding sequence is TGTGCCAGCAGCTTATGGGTAGCCTACGAGCAGTACGTC.